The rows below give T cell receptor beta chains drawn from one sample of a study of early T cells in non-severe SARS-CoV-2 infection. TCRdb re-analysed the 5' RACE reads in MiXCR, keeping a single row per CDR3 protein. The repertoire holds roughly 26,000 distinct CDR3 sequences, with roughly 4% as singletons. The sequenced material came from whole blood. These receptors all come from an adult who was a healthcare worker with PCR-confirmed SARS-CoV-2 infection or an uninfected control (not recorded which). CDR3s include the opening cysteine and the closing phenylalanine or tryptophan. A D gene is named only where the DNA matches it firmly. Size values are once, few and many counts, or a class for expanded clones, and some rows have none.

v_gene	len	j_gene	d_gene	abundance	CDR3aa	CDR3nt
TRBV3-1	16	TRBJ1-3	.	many	CASSQAGGGSGNTIYF	TGTGCCAGCAGCCAAGCGGGCGGCGGCTCTGGAAACACCATATATTTT
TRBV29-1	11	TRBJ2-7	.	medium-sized	CSVLWRDEQYF	TGCAGCGTCCTGTGGAGGGACGAGCAGTACTTC
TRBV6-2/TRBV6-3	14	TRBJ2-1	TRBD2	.	CASSSGTTYNEQFF	TGTGCCAGCAGTTCCGGGACTACGTACAATGAGCAGTTCTTC
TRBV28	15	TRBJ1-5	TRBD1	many	CASSVPTGNNQPQHF	TGTGCCAGCAGTGTACCGACAGGGAACAATCAGCCCCAGCATTTT
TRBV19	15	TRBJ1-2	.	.	CASSLLAATYYGYTF	TGTGCCAGTAGCCTGCTTGCGGCAACCTACTATGGCTACACCTTC
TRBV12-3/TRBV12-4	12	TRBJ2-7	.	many	CASSLGLYEQYF	TGTGCCAGCAGTCTTGGGCTATACGAGCAGTACTTC
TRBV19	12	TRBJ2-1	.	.	CASSSPSYEQFF	TGTGCCAGTAGTAGCCCCTCATATGAGCAGTTCTTC
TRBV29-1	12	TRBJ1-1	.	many	CSVAKGNTEAFF	TGCAGCGTGGCAAAGGGGAACACTGAAGCTTTCTTT
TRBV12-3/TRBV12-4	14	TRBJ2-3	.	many	CASSLVGSTDTQYF	TGTGCCAGCAGTTTAGTCGGAAGCACAGATACGCAGTATTTT
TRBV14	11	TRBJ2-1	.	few	CASSHTLPQFF	TGTGCCAGCAGCCACACTCTACCTCAGTTCTTC
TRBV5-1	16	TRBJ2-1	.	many	CASSPIDKSSYNEQFF	TGCGCCAGCAGCCCGATAGACAAGAGCTCCTACAATGAGCAGTTCTTC
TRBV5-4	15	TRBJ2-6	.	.	CASSSASSGANVLTF	TGTGCCAGCAGCTCCGCCTCGTCTGGGGCCAACGTCCTGACTTTC
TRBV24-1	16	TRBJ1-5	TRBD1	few	CATSDSRQGYNQPQHF	TGTGCCACCAGTGATTCCCGACAGGGATACAATCAGCCCCAGCATTTT
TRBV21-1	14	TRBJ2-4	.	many	CASSKGIAKNIQYF	TGTGCCAGCAGCAAGGGCATAGCCAAAAACATTCAGTACTTC
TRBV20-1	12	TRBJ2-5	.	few	CSARQELGTQYF	TGCAGTGCTAGGCAGGAACTAGGGACCCAGTACTTC
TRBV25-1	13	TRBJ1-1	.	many	CASSDLTGSEAFF	TGTGCCAGCAGTGACTTAACAGGAAGTGAAGCTTTCTTT
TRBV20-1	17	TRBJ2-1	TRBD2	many	CSASGGTSGRVYNEQFF	TGCAGTGCTAGTGGGGGGACTAGCGGGAGAGTGTACAATGAGCAGTTCTTC
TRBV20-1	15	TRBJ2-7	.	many	CSARARQGPSYEQYF	TGCAGTGCTAGAGCCCGCCAGGGGCCTTCCTACGAGCAGTACTTC
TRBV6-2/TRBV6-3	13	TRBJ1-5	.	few	CASSSGAYQPQHF	TGTGCCAGCAGTTCAGGCGCCTATCAGCCCCAGCATTTT
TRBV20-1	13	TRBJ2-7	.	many	CSARRGDPYEQYF	TGCAGTGCTAGAAGGGGGGACCCCTACGAGCAGTACTTC
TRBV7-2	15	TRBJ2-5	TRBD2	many	CASSSYAGVQETQYF	TGTGCCAGCAGCTCCTATGCGGGAGTCCAAGAGACCCAGTACTTC
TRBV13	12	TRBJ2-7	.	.	CASSSPSYEQYF	TGTGCCAGCAGCTCCCCTTCCTACGAGCAGTACTTC